The sequence of this T cell receptor beta chain was determined in a study of T cells expressing NK-cell markers. Study details: Sorted CD3+CD56+NKG2C+, CD3+CD56+NKG2C- and CD3+CD56-NKG2C+ T cells supplied TCR beta repertoires.

Germline V gene data show CDR1 as LGHNA and CDR2 as YNFKEQ. This CDR3 contains 15 residues. TCRdb re-analyzed the 5' RACE reads; it lists each CDR3 protein once, without DNA. Seen in this sample are about 440,000 distinct CDR3 sequences; the ten most common clones hold 6% to 8%. The TCR comes from a woman aged 18 to 75 in good health. J is TRBJ2-3 and V is TRBV4-2; with no DNA, the TCRdb D assignment of TRBD1 cannot be verified. The sample was blood T cells: a sorted CD56 or NKG2C T cell subset, CD4+ or CD8+ T cells, or bulk PBMC T cells (not recorded which). The CDR3 here is CASSRGDSGPDTQYF.